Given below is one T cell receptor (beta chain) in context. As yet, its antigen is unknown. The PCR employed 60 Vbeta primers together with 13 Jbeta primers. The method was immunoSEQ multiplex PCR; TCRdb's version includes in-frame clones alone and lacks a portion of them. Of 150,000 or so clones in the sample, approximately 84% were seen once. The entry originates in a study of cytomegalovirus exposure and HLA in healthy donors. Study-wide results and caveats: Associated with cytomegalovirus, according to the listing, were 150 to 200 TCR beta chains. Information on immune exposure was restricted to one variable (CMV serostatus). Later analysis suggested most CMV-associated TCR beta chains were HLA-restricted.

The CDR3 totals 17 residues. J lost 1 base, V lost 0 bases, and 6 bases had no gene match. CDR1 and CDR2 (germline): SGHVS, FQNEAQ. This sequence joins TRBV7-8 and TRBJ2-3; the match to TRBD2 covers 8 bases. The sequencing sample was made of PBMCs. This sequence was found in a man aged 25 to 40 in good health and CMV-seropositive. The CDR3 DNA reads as TGTGCCAGCAGCTTAGCGCAGCGGGGGCCTGGCACAGATACGCAGTATTTT. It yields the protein CASSLAQRGPGTDTQYF.